Listed here is a single TCR beta chain. V shed 6 bases and J shed 3 bases, with 11 bases lying between them. The CDR3 length is 13 residues. CDR1 SGHAT and CDR2 FQNNGV come from the germline V gene. This sample is part of a study of control samples from healthy donors and cancer patients. Data came from immunoSEQ multiplex PCR; TCRdb stores just in-frame clones and leaves some out. The data show about 130,000 clones, 80% to 95% seen once. The chain joins TRBV11-2 to TRBJ1-2; D remains unclear. This clonotype was obtained from a man in his late teens or twenties in good health. Sequencing used blood. The CDR3 DNA follows: TGTGCCAGCAGTTCCCGGCAGGACTATGGCTACACCTTC. Residues: CASSSRQDYGYTF.